A single sample gave rise to the 3 T cell receptor beta chains below, sequenced in a study of cytomegalovirus exposure and HLA in healthy donors. The primer mix had 60 Vbeta and 13 Jbeta primers. Sequencing used immunoSEQ multiplex PCR; TCRdb keeps in-frame clones, though not all of them. The sample includes under 200,000 clones, about 70% of them seen just once. Sequenced: PBMCs. These receptors were taken from a woman in her 30s in good health and CMV-seronegative.

This rearrangement joins TRBV9 to TRBJ1-2; D might be TRBD1 (6 bases). The CDR3 contains 14 residues. Trimming removed 0 bases from V and 7 bases from J, with 13 bases in between. Germline CDR1 SGDLS, CDR2 YYNGEE. CDR3: CASSVESGVSGYTF. The CDR3 region has the DNA TGTGCCAGCAGCGTAGAATCAGGGGTCAGTGGCTACACCTTC.

This clone was seen only once. The gene calls are TRBV5-6 and TRBJ1-3; D is unclear. Germline V gene sequence: CDR1 SGHDT, CDR2 YYEEEE. Trimming took 5 bases from V and 4 from J, leaving 13 bases between them. The CDR3 length is 14 residues. The CDR3 protein is CASRPTGDGNTIYF. DNA of the CDR3: TGTGCCAGCAGACCGACGGGTGACGGAAACACCATATATTTT.

This clone showed up just a few times. The chain couples TRBV10-2 to TRBJ1-4, with a weak D call TRBD1 (5 bases). Germline V gene data show CDR1 as WSHSY and CDR2 as SAAADI. Trimming shortened V by 5 bases and J by 8 bases, and 9 bases separated the two germline ends. The CDR3 is 12 amino acids. The CDR3 region is CASSRGAEKLFF. The CDR3 nucleotides are TGCGCCAGCAGTAGGGGCGCGGAAAAACTGTTTTTT.